Included here is one T cell receptor (beta chain) sequence, with context. What it recognizes is unknown. The data are from a study of cytomegalovirus exposure and HLA in healthy donors. General observations from the study: In vitro confirmation showed a few CMV-associated chains to be CMV antigen specific. In the roughly 130 validation repertoires, a later analysis found that first-cohort TCR clusters tended to co-occur. It was reported that the classifier diagnosed cytomegalovirus status with high specificity and sensitivity in both the original and validation cohorts.

Method: immunoSEQ multiplex PCR; TCRdb's copy keeps in-frame clones and lacks some. The data hold about 140,000 clones, with about 83% observed a single time. Sequencing used PBMCs. The sequence came from a woman aged 25 to 39 in good health and CMV-seronegative.

CDR3 coding DNA: TGTGCCAGCAGCTTAGCGTCCGCCTACGAGCAGTACTTC. Its translation is CASSLASAYEQYF. This rearrangement joins TRBV7-9 to TRBJ2-7; D is ambiguous. Germline values: CDR1 SEHNR, CDR2 FQNEAQ (reference sequence). CDR3 length: 13 amino acids. Trimming pared 0 bases from V and 2 bases from J, leaving 5 bases between.